One sample yielded the 13 T cell receptor beta chains listed below, sequenced in a study of cytomegalovirus exposure and HLA in healthy donors. Sequenced by immunoSEQ multiplex PCR; TCRdb stores in-frame clones only, minus some. This table holds 210,000 or so clones, just over 85% found once. The sequencing sample was made of PBMCs. Receptors were obtained from a woman under 30 in good health and CMV-seronegative.

V is TRBV19 and J is TRBJ2-2, with 13 positions matching TRBD2. The CDR3 consists of 15 residues. V lost 6 bases, J lost 7 bases, and 5 bases stayed unmatched. Germline V gene lookup returns CDR1 LNHDA and CDR2 SQIVND (reference sequence). This CDR3 is CASSRLAGGHGELFF. For the CDR3, the DNA is TGTGCCAGTAGCCGACTAGCGGGAGGTCACGGGGAGCTGTTTTTT.

The chain has TRBV11-2 and TRBJ1-2; 7 nucleotides agree with TRBD1. CDR1 SGHAT and CDR2 FQNNGV come from the germline V gene. J gave up 6 bases and V 1 base, and 14 bases lay outside the gene matches. The CDR3 length is 17 residues. CDR3 sequence reads: CASSLGGQGVPSNGYTF. CDR3 DNA: TGTGCCAGCAGCTTAGGAGGTCAGGGGGTCCCCTCCAATGGCTACACCTTC.

This CDR3 reads CASSIEAGGIGSSYEQYF. CDR3 nucleotide sequence: TGTGCCAGTAGTATCGAGGCTGGAGGCATCGGGAGCTCCTACGAGCAGTACTTC. This chain joins TRBV19 and TRBJ2-7; D perhaps matches TRBD2 (6 bases). V was trimmed by 3 bases and J by 0 bases, leaving 21 bases between them. Germline V gene lookup returns CDR1 LNHDA and CDR2 SQIVND (reference sequence). There are 18 residues in the CDR3.

This chain links TRBV2 with TRBJ2-1, with D unresolved. The germline V gene encodes CDR1 SNHLY and CDR2 FYNNEI. This CDR3 is 14 amino acids long. Trimming removed 8 bases at V and 0 bases at J, with 11 bases between. DNA of the CDR3: TGTGCCAGCTCGCGTCTAGTCTCCTACAATGAGCAGTTCTTC. Amino acid sequence: CASSRLVSYNEQFF.

This sequence joins TRBV7-8 and TRBJ2-2, with 10 bases identical to TRBD1. The V segment lost 6 bases and the J segment 5 bases; nucleotides outside the gene matches: 9. The CDR3 spans 16 residues. Germline-derived CDR1 and CDR2 are SGHVS and FQNEAQ. Here the CDR3 DNA reads TGTGCCAGCAGTTCCCTCGGGACAGGGGTAACCGGGGAGCTGTTTTTT. Protein product: CASSSLGTGVTGELFF.

The CDR3 reads CASSELAGVNEQFF. CDR3 coding DNA: TGTGCCAGCAGTGAACTAGCGGGAGTCAATGAGCAGTTCTTC. This chain connects TRBV2 to TRBJ2-1; 10 bases are shared with TRBD2. The junction had 1 base not matched to a gene; V was cut back by 2 bases and J by 6 bases. From germline, CDR1 is SNHLY and CDR2 FYNNEI. This CDR3 region has 14 residues.

This clone was seen a single time. The chain combines TRBV6-1 with TRBJ1-1, with D uncertain. The CDR3 sequence is 13 residues long. The V end lost 2 bases, the J end lost 7 bases, and 11 bases lay between the germline ends. Germline V gene data show CDR1 as MNHNS and CDR2 as SASEGT. The CDR3 bases are TGTGCCAGCAGTGAATTCGAGAGCCTTGAAGCTTTCTTT. As protein: CASSEFESLEAFF.

The chain recombines TRBV4-3 with TRBJ2-7, with TRBD2 matching over 8 bases. V was clipped by 0 bases and J by 4 bases; unmatched bases: 5. The CDR3 totals 15 residues. The V gene's germline CDR1 is LGHNA and CDR2 YSLEER. Here the CDR3 reads CASSQEAGAGYEQYF. CDR3 nucleotides: TGCGCCAGCAGCCAAGAAGCGGGGGCGGGGTACGAGCAGTACTTC.

The V and J genes are TRBV5-5 and TRBJ2-7; D ambiguous. CDR3 size: 13 residues. V was trimmed by 3 bases and J by 3 bases, leaving 10 bases between them. The germline gives CDR1 SGHKS, CDR2 YYEKEE (reference sequence). The CDR3 DNA follows: TGTGCCAGCAGCTATGGGCAGCTCTACGAGCAGTACTTC. It encodes CASSYGQLYEQYF.

The gene calls are TRBV7-3 and TRBJ2-3, with D possibly matching TRBD2 (5 bases). This CDR3 is 14 amino acids long. Trimming shortened V by 8 bases and J by 3 bases, and 15 bases separated the two germline ends. Germline CDR1 and CDR2: SGHTA and FQGTGA. CDR3 DNA: TGTGCCAGCTCTCTTAGAGGCGGGACAGATACGCAGTATTTT. Its protein product is CASSLRGGTDTQYF. The complete variable domain, with remaining parts taken from reference TRBV7-3 and TRBJ2-3, reads GAGVSQTPSNKVTEKGKYVELRCDPISGHTALYWYRQSLGQGPEFLIYFQGTGAADDSGLPNDRFFAVRPEGSVSTLKIQRTERGDSAVYLCASSLRGGTDTQYFGPGTRLTVL.

V gene TRBV11-2 combines with J gene TRBJ2-2; tentative D call: TRBD2 (7 bases). The CDR3 has 16 amino acids. Germline V gives CDR1 SGHAT, CDR2 FQNNGV. Deletions cut 3 bases from V and 0 bases from J, with 11 bases between. CDR3 protein: CASSFRGGANTGELFF. In nucleotides, the CDR3 is TGTGCCAGCAGCTTTCGCGGGGGCGCGAACACCGGGGAGCTGTTTTTT.

The J gene is TRBJ2-1, the V gene TRBV9, with 9 bases aligning to TRBD1. With 1 base clipped from V and 6 bases from J, the junction kept 5 bases outside the gene matches. The CDR3 runs to 15 residues. Looked up from germline, CDR1 is SGDLS and CDR2 is YYNGEE. CDR3 sequence (DNA): TGTGCCAGCAGCGTAACTGGGACAGGGATCAATGAGCAGTTCTTC. Protein: CASSVTGTGINEQFF.

The gene calls are TRBV27 and TRBJ1-2; 7 positions match TRBD1. Losses at the gene ends were 4 bases for V and 9 bases for J; bases not matched to a gene: 11. This CDR3 is 14 amino acids long. Germline V gene sequence: CDR1 MNHEY, CDR2 SMNVEV (reference sequence). In nucleotides, the CDR3 is TGTGCCAGCAGTTCAGAACAGGGGCCCTGGCGCTACACCTTC. Its protein product is CASSSEQGPWRYTF.